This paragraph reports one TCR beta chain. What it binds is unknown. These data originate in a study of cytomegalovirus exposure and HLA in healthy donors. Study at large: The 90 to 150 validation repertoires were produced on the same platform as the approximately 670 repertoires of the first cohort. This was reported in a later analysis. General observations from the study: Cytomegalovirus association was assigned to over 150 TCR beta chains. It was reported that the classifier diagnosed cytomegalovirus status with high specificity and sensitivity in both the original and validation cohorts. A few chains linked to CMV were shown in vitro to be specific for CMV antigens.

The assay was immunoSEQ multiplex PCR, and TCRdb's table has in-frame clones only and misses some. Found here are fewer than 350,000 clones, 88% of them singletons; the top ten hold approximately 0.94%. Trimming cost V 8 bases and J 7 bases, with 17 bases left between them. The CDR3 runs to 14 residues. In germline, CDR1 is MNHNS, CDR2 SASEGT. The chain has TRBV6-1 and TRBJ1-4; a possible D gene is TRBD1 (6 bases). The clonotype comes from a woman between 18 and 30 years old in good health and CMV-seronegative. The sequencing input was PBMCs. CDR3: CASGPSGGVEKLFF. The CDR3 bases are TGTGCCAGCGGGCCGTCTGGGGGCGTTGAAAAACTGTTTTTT.